This T cell receptor beta chain was recorded in a study of shared clonotypes between healthy human individuals. Study findings and constraints: Donor scarcity curtailed the genetic and exposure-history diversity represented herein. It was anticipated that sequencing depth would influence how many clonotypes donors shared. Against clonotypes common to all four donors, non-shared ones had lower generation probabilities.

With respect to this clone: Its antigen remains unidentified.

Libraries were prepared by immunoSEQ multiplex PCR; TCRdb keeps only in-frame clonotypes and omits some of them. This sample has 750,000 to 1,000,000 clones, with more than 85% found just once. Positively selected for CCR7, the CD45RO-negative cells used as naive CD8 cells excluded terminally differentiated effector memory CD45RA+ cells. Donors included only healthy HIV-negative adults lacking recent acute infections or vaccinations. The sample was naive CD8+ T cells sorted from blood. The sequence derives from a man younger than 45 in good health.

Here the CDR3 reads CSFVSGSGEQFF. CDR3 coding DNA: TGCAGCTTTGTGAGCGGGTCCGGTGAGCAGTTCTTC. This chain connects TRBV29-1 to TRBJ2-1; possibly TRBD2 for D (6 bases). V was cut by 8 bases and J by 9 bases, with 17 bases left in between. The CDR3 is 12 amino acids. CDR1 SQVTM and CDR2 ANQGSEA come from the germline V gene.